These 5 T cell receptor beta chains came from one sample sequenced in a study of Ad26.COV2.S vaccination and SARS-CoV-2 variants. Profiling relied on immunoSEQ multiplex PCR, and the TCRdb table lists in-frame clones only, not all of them. Among over 85,000 clones, roughly 85% were seen once, and the ten largest hold 16%. The sequencing here drew on peripheral blood, taken after recovery from COVID-19. These receptor sequences come from a human donor who had recovered from COVID-19.

This clone was seen a single time. The V and J genes are TRBV19 and TRBJ2-5; D gene ambiguous. From germline, CDR1 is LNHDA and CDR2 SQIVND (reference sequence). The length of the CDR3 is 12 residues. The germline V and J ends were trimmed by 10 bases and 1 base, with 10 bases remaining between them. Here the CDR3 reads CATSRPQETQYF. The CDR3 DNA follows: TGTGCCACCTCTCGCCCCCAAGAGACCCAGTACTTC.

The chain links TRBV7-2 to TRBJ1-6, with D perhaps matching TRBD1 (5 bases). With 1 base removed from V and 0 bases from J, the gap between germline ends came to 13 bases. The CDR3 contains 18 residues. Germline loops: CDR1 SGHTA, CDR2 FQGNSA. The DNA of the CDR3 is TGTGCCAGCAGCTTAGGAATCCGGGGGAGCTCCTATAATTCACCCCTCCACTTT. Translated, it gives CASSLGIRGSSYNSPLHF.

The rearrangement links TRBV7-9 to TRBJ1-4; weak D call: TRBD1 (5 bases). Per the germline V gene, CDR1 is SEHNR and CDR2 is FQNEAQ (reference sequence). Trimming stripped 5 bases from V and 3 bases from J, with 13 bases between. This CDR3 is 15 amino acids long. The CDR3 loop is CASSPRGSANEKLFF. CDR3 coding DNA: TGTGCCAGCAGCCCGAGGGGTTCAGCTAATGAAAAACTGTTTTTT.

The chain recombines TRBV29-1 with TRBJ2-1; D possibly corresponds to TRBD2 (6 bases). CDR3 length: 12 residues. Trimming took 5 bases from V and 9 from J, leaving 14 bases between them. Germline V gives CDR1 SQVTM, CDR2 ANQGSEA. CDR3: CSVPGLRLEQFF. CDR3 coding DNA: TGCAGCGTTCCGGGACTCCGTCTTGAGCAGTTCTTC.

This clone came up a few times. V usage is TRBV7-9 and J usage is TRBJ1-1; 7 bases map to TRBD1. Germline V gives CDR1 SEHNR, CDR2 FQNEAQ (reference sequence). There are 13 residues in the CDR3. V was clipped by 6 bases and J by 5 bases; unmatched bases: 6. Written as DNA, the CDR3 is TGTGCCAGCAGTCCCCAGGGGGAGACTGAAGCTTTCTTT. This gives the protein CASSPQGETEAFF.